The 25 T cell receptor beta chains given below trace back to one sample, sequenced in a study of molecular identifiers for immune sequencing clone quantification. TCRdb reprocessed the PCR reads with MiXCR, giving one entry per CDR3 protein. The sample lists about half a million distinct CDR3 sequences, less than 30% occurring once. Sequencing used naive CD8+ T cells from blood, with Jurkat cell RNA spiked in. Indicated subset: FACS-sorted CD8+CD4-CCR7+CD45RA+ naive T cells. The receptors originated from a human donor in good health. Some libraries in this study had Jurkat cell RNA spiked in.

On this clonotype: One end of the junction varies from germline; a read error may be responsible. V gene TRBV7-6 combines with J gene TRBJ1-4; perhaps TRBD1 as D (6 bases). Germline V gene lookup returns CDR1 SGHVS and CDR2 FNYEAQ. CDR3 length: 17 amino acids. The CDR3 sequence: CTSSLRQVQATNEKLFF. The DNA for the CDR3 is TGTACCAGCAGCCTAAGACAGGTTCAGGCAACTAATGAAAAACTGTTTTTT. Complete variable domain (other parts from reference TRBV7-6 and TRBJ1-4): GAGVSQSPRYKVTKRGQDVALRCDPISGHVSLYWYRQALGQGPEFLTYFNYEAQQDKSGLPNDRFSAERPEGSISTLTIQRTEQRDSAMYRCTSSLRQVQATNEKLFFGSGTQLSVL.

The gene calls are TRBV6-5 and TRBJ2-1, with TRBD2 matching over 11 bases. The CDR3 runs to 15 residues. V was clipped by 5 bases and J by 8 bases; unmatched bases: 8. Germline V gene data show CDR1 as MNHEY and CDR2 as SVGAGI. The CDR3 reads CASSQTSGSNHEQFF. CDR3 nucleotide sequence: TGTGCCAGCAGTCAAACTAGCGGGAGCAACCATGAGCAGTTCTTC.

The V call is TRBV12-5, the J call TRBJ1-5; no clear D. Trimming removed 2 bases at V and 0 bases at J, with 8 bases between. The CDR3 covers 15 residues. CDR1 is LGHNT and CDR2 is FRNRAP in the germline V gene. CDR3 residues: CASGLSVDSNQPQHF. CDR3 coding DNA: TGTGCTAGTGGTTTGTCAGTAGATAGCAATCAGCCCCAGCATTTT.

This clonotype showed up many times. The rearrangement links TRBV6-2 or TRBV6-3 to TRBJ1-1; TRBD1 agrees at 9 bases. V was clipped by 6 bases and J by 2 bases; unmatched bases: 7. Per germline, CDR1 MNHEY and CDR2 SVGEGT. This CDR3 has 15 residues. The CDR3 loop reads CASRLGQGPNTEAFF. CDR3 DNA sequence: TGTGCCAGCAGACTAGGACAGGGGCCCAACACTGAAGCTTTCTTT.

The gene calls are TRBV9 and TRBJ2-3; tentatively, D is TRBD2 (6 bases). The CDR3 runs to 15 residues. Trimming removed 7 bases from V and 0 bases from J, with 15 bases in between. CDR1 is SGDLS and CDR2 is YYNGEE in the germline V gene. DNA of the CDR3: TGTGCCAGCCCTCTGACGGGGGTTAGCACAGATACGCAGTATTTT. This sequence encodes CASPLTGVSTDTQYF.

This clonotype was picked up many times. The genes are TRBV7-6 and TRBJ2-5; TRBD2 aligns across 8 bases. The CDR3 spans 15 residues. The germline gives CDR1 SGHVS, CDR2 FNYEAQ. Losses at the gene ends were 4 bases for V and 2 bases for J; bases not matched to a gene: 6. The CDR3 spells CASSYISGGQETQYF. The CDR3 coding sequence is TGTGCCAGCAGCTATATTTCGGGAGGGCAAGAGACCCAGTACTTC.

Concerning this clonotype itself: A read error may explain this, as a much larger clone is one base away. As the CDR3 is not closed by the conserved phenylalanine or tryptophan, this likely results from a read error. The rearrangement uses TRBV30 and TRBJ1-1; D ambiguous. Trimming removed 0 bases at V and 2 bases at J, with 7 bases between. CDR1 GTSNPN and CDR2 SVGIG come from the germline V gene (reference sequence). This CDR3 spans 13 amino acids. CDR3 amino acids: CAWSVMGNTEAFL. DNA of the CDR3: TGTGCCTGGAGTGTGATGGGAAACACTGAAGCTTTCCTT.

The rearrangement joins TRBV6-2 or TRBV6-3 to TRBJ1-5; TRBD1 is a possible D gene (6 bases). CDR3 length: 15 residues. Germline V CDR1 and CDR2: MNHEY, SVGEGT. V shed 0 bases and J shed 7 bases, with 13 bases lying between them. The CDR3 DNA reads as TGTGCCAGCAGTTACTCCGGGGGGGCGGGACAGCCCCAGCATTTT. This sequence encodes CASSYSGGAGQPQHF.

V and J are TRBV6-2 or TRBV6-3 and TRBJ1-4, with 9 bases aligning to TRBD1. CDR3 length: 18 amino acids. Germline trimming cut 10 bases from V and 0 bases from J; bases unmatched to any gene: 15. Germline V gene data show CDR1 as MNHEY and CDR2 as SVGEGT. CDR3 in amino acids: CATESGTGSFATNEKLFF. The CDR3 region has the DNA TGTGCCACCGAGTCCGGGACAGGGAGCTTTGCAACTAATGAAAAACTGTTTTTT.

A few counts support this clonotype. This chain joins TRBV10-1 and TRBJ2-2; D may be TRBD1 (6 bases). Looked up from germline, CDR1 is WNHNN and CDR2 is SYGVQD (reference sequence). This CDR3 is built from 19 residues. Trimming pared 0 bases from V and 4 bases from J, leaving 21 bases between. The CDR3 here is CASSESLSPQGSLTGELFF. CDR3 DNA sequence: TGCGCCAGCAGTGAGTCGTTATCCCCACAGGGAAGTCTCACCGGGGAGCTGTTTTTT.

In this sample, this clonotype turned up a few times. The chain uses TRBV20-1 and TRBJ1-1, with D maybe TRBD1 (5 bases). CDR3 size: 15 residues. With 1 base removed from V and 0 bases from J, the gap between germline ends came to 12 bases. Germline V gives CDR1 DFQATT, CDR2 SNEGSKA (reference sequence). The CDR3 DNA is TGCAGTGCTAGAGGGTGGGACTCCCTGAACACTGAAGCTTTCTTT. Its protein is CSARGWDSLNTEAFF.

Regarding this clonotype: A much larger clonotype is one base distant, so this may be a read error. The V and J genes are TRBV7-2 and TRBJ1-5, with D possibly being TRBD1 (5 bases). The V gene's germline CDR1 is SGHTA and CDR2 FQGNSA. The length of the CDR3 is 14 residues. The DNA of the CDR3 is TGTGCCAGCAGCTGGGGACGGAAAGATCAGCCCCAGCGTTTT. Its protein is CASSWGRKDQPQRF.

A few counts support this clonotype. The chain carries TRBV19 and TRBJ2-7, with D uncertain. Germline-derived CDR1 and CDR2 are LNHDA and SQIVND (reference sequence). The CDR3 contains 13 residues. With 6 bases removed from V and 3 bases from J, the gap between germline ends came to 12 bases. CDR3 residues: CASSGPIGYEQYF. CDR3 DNA sequence: TGTGCCAGTAGCGGCCCCATCGGCTACGAGCAGTACTTC.

Details on this clonotype: At one of its ends the junction is not consistent with the germline gene, which may arise from a read error. V is TRBV5-3 and J is TRBJ2-4, with D possibly matching TRBD2 (6 bases). TRBV5-3 is sorted into the ORF group, with uncertain function. This CDR3 has 13 amino acids. CDR3: CASSLEGAEYQYF. The CDR3 bases are TGTGCCAGCAGCTTGGAGGGCGCGGAGTATCAGTACTTC.

The chain has TRBV4-1 and TRBJ1-2; weak D call: TRBD1 (6 bases). Trimming removed 8 bases from V and 4 bases from J, with 20 bases in between. In germline, CDR1 is MGHRA, CDR2 YSYEKL. This CDR3 is built from 15 residues. CDR3 nucleotide sequence: TGCGCCAGCCGCCCGGCCAGGGGCCGGTCCTATGGCTACACCTTC. Translating it yields CASRPARGRSYGYTF.

This clonotype was seen ten or more times. The chain uses TRBV6-5 and TRBJ2-3; 8 bases agree with TRBD2. The CDR3 is 15 residues long. V shed 6 bases, J shed 0 bases, and the junction held 5 bases outside the gene matches. Germline CDR1 MNHEY, CDR2 SVGAGI. The CDR3, as DNA: TGTGCCAGCAGCAATAGCGGGGCTAGCACAGATACGCAGTATTTT. It codes for CASSNSGASTDTQYF.

The rearrangement uses TRBV20-1 and TRBJ2-5; TRBD1 aligns across 7 bases. The junction had 4 bases not matched to a gene; V was cut back by 1 base and J by 5 bases. The CDR3 is 13 amino acids. CDR1 DFQATT and CDR2 SNEGSKA come from the germline V gene (reference sequence). CDR3 sequence (DNA): TGCAGTGCTAGAGCAACAGGGGCTGAGACCCAGTACTTC. Translation: CSARATGAETQYF.

This clonotype came up a few times. This rearrangement joins TRBV4-1 to TRBJ1-1, with 7 nucleotides matching TRBD1. In germline, CDR1 is MGHRA, CDR2 YSYEKL. This CDR3 has 16 amino acids. Trimming at V came to 3 bases and at J to 4 bases, leaving 11 bases not matched to a gene. The CDR3 loop is CASSHGTALRGTEAFF. CDR3 bases: TGCGCCAGCAGCCATGGGACAGCGCTACGGGGCACTGAAGCTTTCTTT.

In DNA, the CDR3 is TGTGCCTGGAGGAACAGTTTAAGCTCCTACGAGCAGTACTTC. Protein sequence: CAWRNSLSSYEQYF. The chain recombines TRBV30 with TRBJ2-7; D unclear. Trimming stripped 3 bases from V and 0 bases from J, with 12 bases between. This CDR3 has 14 amino acids. The germline gives CDR1 GTSNPN, CDR2 SVGIG (reference sequence).

The chain couples TRBV4-3 to TRBJ2-3, with D hard to call. Germline CDR1 LGHNA, CDR2 YSLEER. V lost 3 bases and J lost 3, with 19 bases in between. CDR3 length: 17 amino acids. CDR3 in amino acids: CASSHRRPGFGTDTQYF. Written as DNA, the CDR3 is TGCGCCAGCAGCCACAGAAGGCCAGGTTTTGGAACAGATACGCAGTATTTT.

J is TRBJ2-7 and V is TRBV20-1; TRBD1 matches at 8 bases. Germline V lookup: CDR1 DFQATT, CDR2 SNEGSKA (reference sequence). V dropped 8 bases and J dropped 4; count of bases not matched to a gene: 10. This CDR3 contains 13 residues. The CDR3 region has the DNA TGCAGTAGACTGGACAGGGCAGATTACGAGCAGTACTTC. Protein: CSRLDRADYEQYF.

Only a few counts were recorded for this clonotype. The CDR3 nucleotides read TGCAGTGCTAGAGATGGAGGTTATCGAGGCTACGAGCAGTACTTC. Its protein product is CSARDGGYRGYEQYF. The chain couples TRBV20-1 to TRBJ2-7; perhaps TRBD2 as D (5 bases). Trimming stripped 0 bases from V and 3 bases from J, with 15 bases between. The CDR3 sequence is 15 residues long. CDR1 is DFQATT and CDR2 is SNEGSKA in the germline V gene (reference sequence).

This clonotype was seen at least ten times. The V and J genes are TRBV4-2 and TRBJ1-6; 7 bases are shared with TRBD1. The ends lost 6 bases at V and 7 bases at J; junction bases unmatched: 6. Per germline, CDR1 LGHNA and CDR2 YNFKEQ. There are 14 residues in the CDR3. CDR3 bases: TGTGCCAGCAGAGAGCAGGGGGGAAATTCACCCCTCCACTTT. Protein: CASREQGGNSPLHF.

The sample holds a few counts of this clonotype. The V call is TRBV20-1, the J call TRBJ2-7; 7 bases match TRBD2. This CDR3 contains 14 residues. Unmatched junction bases numbered 8, after V lost 6 bases and J lost 0 bases. CDR1 is DFQATT and CDR2 is SNEGSKA in the germline V gene (reference sequence). CDR3 residues: CSATGTTSSYEQYF. In DNA, the CDR3 is TGCAGTGCGACCGGGACTACCAGCTCCTACGAGCAGTACTTC.

The chain is built from TRBV12-3 or TRBV12-4 and TRBJ2-7; the D is unclear. The CDR3 is 12 residues long. V lost 8 bases and J 4 bases, leaving 12 bases between the germline ends. DNA of the CDR3: TGTGCCAGCGGTCTCCATCTATACGAGCAGTACTTC. Its protein product is CASGLHLYEQYF.